This T cell receptor (beta chain) was documented in a study of blood T cell repertoires in COVID-19. Clones were sequenced by immunoSEQ multiplex PCR, and TCRdb holds only the in-frame ones, with some missing. The data hold about 170,000 clones, with around 80% observed a single time. The CDR3 runs 16 residues. CDR1 is SEHNR, CDR2 FQNEAQ, per germline (reference sequence). V was pared by 3 bases and J by 12 bases, with 24 bases between. Material: PBMCs or T cells enriched from blood (not recorded which). This chain links TRBV7-9 with TRBJ2-1; D is possibly TRBD2 (5 bases). This receptor was identified in a woman in her seventies in a cohort exposed to, infected with or recovered from COVID-19 (not recorded which). CDR3 DNA: TGTGCCAGCAGCTTTGAGGACGGACTCTCTCAATCGGGGCAGTTCTTC. It encodes CASSFEDGLSQSGQFF.